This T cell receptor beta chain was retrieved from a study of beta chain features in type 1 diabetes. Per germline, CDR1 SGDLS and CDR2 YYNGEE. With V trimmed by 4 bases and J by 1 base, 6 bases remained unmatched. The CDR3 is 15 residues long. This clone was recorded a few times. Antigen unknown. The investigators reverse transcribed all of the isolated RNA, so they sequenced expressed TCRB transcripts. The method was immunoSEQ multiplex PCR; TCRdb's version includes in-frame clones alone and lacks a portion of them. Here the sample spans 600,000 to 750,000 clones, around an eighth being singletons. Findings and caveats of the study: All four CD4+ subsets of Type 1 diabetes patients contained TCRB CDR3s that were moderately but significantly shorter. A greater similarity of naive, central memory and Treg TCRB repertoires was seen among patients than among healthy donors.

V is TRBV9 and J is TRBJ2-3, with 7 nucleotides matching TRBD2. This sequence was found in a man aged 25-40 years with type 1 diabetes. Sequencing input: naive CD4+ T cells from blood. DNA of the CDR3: TGTGCCAGCAGCCGACTAGCTGTCGGCACAGATACGCAGTATTTT. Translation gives CASSRLAVGTDTQYF.